The clone carrying this T cell receptor beta chain was counted only a few times. Time point of the sample: pretreatment peripheral blood. These data come from a study of PD-L1 blockade in urothelial cancer. About the research overall: Bladder-origin urothelial cancer in males covered about 90% of the 29 patients.

PCRs were each spiked with synthetic TCR analog templates. Method: immunoSEQ multiplex PCR; TCRdb's copy keeps in-frame clones and lacks some. The sample records roughly 51,000 clones, 79% being singletons. This sequence originates from a man aged 65 to 85 with urothelial cancer. The source material was PBMCs, sampled around atezolizumab (anti-PD-L1) treatment.

CDR3 residues: CASSSKGGGTIGNTEAFF. For the CDR3, the DNA is TGCGCCAGCAGTTCCAAAGGCGGAGGGACTATCGGGAACACTGAAGCTTTCTTT. The V gene is TRBV10-1, the J gene TRBJ1-1, with D perhaps matching TRBD1 (5 bases). CDR3 size: 18 residues. In germline, CDR1 is WNHNN, CDR2 SYGVQD (reference sequence). The germline V and J ends were trimmed by 5 bases and 1 base, with 23 bases remaining between them.